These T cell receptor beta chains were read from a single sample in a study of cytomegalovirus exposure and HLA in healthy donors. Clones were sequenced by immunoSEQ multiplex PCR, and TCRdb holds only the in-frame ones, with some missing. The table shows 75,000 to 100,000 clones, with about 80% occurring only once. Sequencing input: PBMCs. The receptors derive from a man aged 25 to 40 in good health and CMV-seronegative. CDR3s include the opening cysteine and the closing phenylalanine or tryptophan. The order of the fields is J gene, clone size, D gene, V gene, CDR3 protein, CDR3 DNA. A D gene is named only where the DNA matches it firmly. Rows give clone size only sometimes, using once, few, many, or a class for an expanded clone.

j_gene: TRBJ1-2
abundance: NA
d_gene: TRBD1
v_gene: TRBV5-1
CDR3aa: CASSLVAGGDYGYTF
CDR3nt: TGCGCCAGCAGCTTGGTGGCAGGGGGTGACTATGGCTACACCTTC

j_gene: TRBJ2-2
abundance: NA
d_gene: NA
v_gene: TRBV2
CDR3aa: CASRVISDWVFF
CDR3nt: TGTGCCAGCAGAGTGATTTCGGACTGGGTGTTTTTT

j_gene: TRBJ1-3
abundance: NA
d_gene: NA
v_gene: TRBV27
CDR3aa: CASSRTLGNSGNTIYF
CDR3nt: TGTGCCAGCAGTAGGACTCTGGGTAACTCTGGAAACACCATATATTTT

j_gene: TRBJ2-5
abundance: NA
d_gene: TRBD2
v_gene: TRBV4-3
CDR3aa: CASSHGTSTTGETQYF
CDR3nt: TGCGCCAGCAGCCACGGGACTAGCACCACGGGAGAGACCCAGTACTTC

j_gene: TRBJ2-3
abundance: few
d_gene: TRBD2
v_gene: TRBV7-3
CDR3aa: CASSLIAGGADTQYF
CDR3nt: TGTGCCAGCAGCCTTATAGCGGGAGGGGCGGATACGCAGTATTTT

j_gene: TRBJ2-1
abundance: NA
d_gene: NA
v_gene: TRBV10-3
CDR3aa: CAISRTRLDEQFF
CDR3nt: TGTGCCATCAGCCGAACGCGACTAGATGAGCAGTTCTTC

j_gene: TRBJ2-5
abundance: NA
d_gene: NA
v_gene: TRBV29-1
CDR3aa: CSVTSSGLTPETQYF
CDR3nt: TGCAGCGTTACTAGTTCGGGACTCACCCCGGAGACCCAGTACTTC

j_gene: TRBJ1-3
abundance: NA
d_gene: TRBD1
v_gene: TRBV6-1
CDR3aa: CASQGQGSTGNTIYF
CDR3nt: TGTGCCAGCCAGGGACAGGGGAGTACTGGAAACACCATATATTTT

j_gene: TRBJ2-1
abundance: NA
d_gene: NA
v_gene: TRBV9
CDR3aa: CASSAEGLDNEQFF
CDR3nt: TGTGCCAGCAGCGCGGAGGGCTTGGACAATGAGCAGTTCTTC

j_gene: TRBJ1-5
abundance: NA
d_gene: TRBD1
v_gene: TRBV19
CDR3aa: CASSMTGTGQPQHF
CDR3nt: TGTGCCAGTAGTATGACAGGGACGGGTCAGCCCCAGCATTTT

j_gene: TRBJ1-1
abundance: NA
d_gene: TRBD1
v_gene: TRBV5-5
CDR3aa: CASIDRVLNTEAFF
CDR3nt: TGTGCCAGCATAGACAGGGTACTGAACACTGAAGCTTTCTTT

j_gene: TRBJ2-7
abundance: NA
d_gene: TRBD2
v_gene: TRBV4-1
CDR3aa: CASSYVPQRGNYEQYF
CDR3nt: TGCGCCAGCAGTTACGTACCCCAGCGGGGGAACTACGAGCAGTACTTC

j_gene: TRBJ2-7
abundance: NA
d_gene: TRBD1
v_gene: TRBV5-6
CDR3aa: CASSFGTGEEAYEQYF
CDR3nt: TGTGCCAGCAGCTTCGGGACAGGGGAGGAGGCATACGAGCAGTACTTC

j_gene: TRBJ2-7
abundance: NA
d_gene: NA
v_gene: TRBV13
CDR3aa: CASSPPTGPRGEQYF
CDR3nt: TGTGCCAGCAGCCCGCCAACAGGTCCCCGAGGCGAGCAGTACTTC

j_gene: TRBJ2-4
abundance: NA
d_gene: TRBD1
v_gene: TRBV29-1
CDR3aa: CSAIPDRGKNIQYF
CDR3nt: TGCAGCGCCATCCCGGACAGGGGAAAAAACATTCAGTACTTC

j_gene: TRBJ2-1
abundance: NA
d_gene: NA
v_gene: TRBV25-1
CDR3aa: CASSEFGNEQFF
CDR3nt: TGTGCCAGCAGTGAATTCGGCAATGAGCAGTTCTTC

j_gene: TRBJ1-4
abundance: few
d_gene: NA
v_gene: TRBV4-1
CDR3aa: CASSQPPGHANEKLFF
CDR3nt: TGCGCCAGCAGCCAGCCTCCGGGACATGCGAATGAAAAACTGTTTTTT

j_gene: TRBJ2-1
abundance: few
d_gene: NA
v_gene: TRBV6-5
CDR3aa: CASSSPYNEQFF
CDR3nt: TGTGCCAGCAGTTCCCCTTACAATGAGCAGTTCTTC

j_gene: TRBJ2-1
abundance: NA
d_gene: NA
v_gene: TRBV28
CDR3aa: CASSLSSVQFF
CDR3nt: TGTGCCAGCAGTTTAAGCTCCGTTCAGTTCTTC

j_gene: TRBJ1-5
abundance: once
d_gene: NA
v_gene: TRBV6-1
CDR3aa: CASSWTGNQPQHF
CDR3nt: TGTGCCAGCAGTTGGACGGGGAATCAGCCCCAGCATTTT

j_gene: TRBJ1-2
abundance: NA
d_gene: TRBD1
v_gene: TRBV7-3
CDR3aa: CASSLDRAGGYTF
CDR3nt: TGTGCCAGCAGTTTGGACAGGGCGGGTGGCTACACCTTC

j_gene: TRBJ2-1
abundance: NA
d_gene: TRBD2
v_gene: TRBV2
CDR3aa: CASRTSGPYNEQFF
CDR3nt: TGTGCCAGCAGAACTAGCGGGCCTTACAATGAGCAGTTCTTC

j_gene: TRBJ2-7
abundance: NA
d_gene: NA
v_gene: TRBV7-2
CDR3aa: CASSSGPGTYYEQYF
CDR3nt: TGTGCCAGCAGCTCCGGACCCGGGACATACTACGAGCAGTACTTC

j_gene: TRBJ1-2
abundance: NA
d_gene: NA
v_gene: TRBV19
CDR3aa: CASSMMSEPNYGYTF
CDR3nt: TGTGCCAGTAGTATGATGAGCGAACCTAACTATGGCTACACCTTC

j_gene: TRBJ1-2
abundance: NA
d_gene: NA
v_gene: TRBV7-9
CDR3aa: CASSLAGEGAYYGYTF
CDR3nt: TGTGCCAGCAGCTTAGCAGGGGAAGGGGCATACTATGGCTACACCTTC

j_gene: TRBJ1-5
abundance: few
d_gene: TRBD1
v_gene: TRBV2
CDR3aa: CASSKRGTGAEVANQPQHF
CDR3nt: TGTGCCAGCAGTAAACGCGGGACAGGGGCGGAGGTGGCTAATCAGCCCCAGCATTTT

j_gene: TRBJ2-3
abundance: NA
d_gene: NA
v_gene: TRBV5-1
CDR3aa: CASSLGQGKISTDTQYF
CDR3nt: TGCGCCAGCAGCTTGGGGCAGGGTAAAATAAGCACAGATACGCAGTATTTT

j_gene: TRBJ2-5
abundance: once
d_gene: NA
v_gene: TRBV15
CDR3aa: CATSEWGVQETQYF
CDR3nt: TGTGCCACCAGCGAGTGGGGGGTCCAAGAGACCCAGTACTTC

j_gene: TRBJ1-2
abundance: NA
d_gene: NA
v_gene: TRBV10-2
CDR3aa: CASSDQRVKAGYTF
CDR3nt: TGCGCCAGCAGTGATCAGAGGGTTAAGGCTGGCTACACCTTC

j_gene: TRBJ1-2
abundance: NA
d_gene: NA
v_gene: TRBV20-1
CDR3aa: CSATSYGYTF
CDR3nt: TGCAGTGCTACGAGCTATGGCTACACCTTC

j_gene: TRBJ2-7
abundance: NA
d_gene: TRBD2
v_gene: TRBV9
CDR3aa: CASSVGGGATYEQYF
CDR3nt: TGTGCCAGCAGCGTCGGGGGGGGCGCTACTTACGAGCAGTACTTC

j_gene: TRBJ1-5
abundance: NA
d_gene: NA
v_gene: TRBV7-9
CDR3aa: CSSSSDRFYSNQPQHF
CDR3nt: TGTTCCAGCAGCTCGGACAGATTTTATAGCAATCAGCCCCAGCATTTT

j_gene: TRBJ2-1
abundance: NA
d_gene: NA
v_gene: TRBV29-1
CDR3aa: CSADRDGRYNEQFF
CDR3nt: TGCAGCGCTGACCGGGACGGGAGATACAATGAGCAGTTCTTC

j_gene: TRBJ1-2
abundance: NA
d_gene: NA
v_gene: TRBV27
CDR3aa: CASGKQGAPLYGYTF
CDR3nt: TGTGCCAGCGGGAAACAGGGAGCACCTCTATATGGCTACACCTTC

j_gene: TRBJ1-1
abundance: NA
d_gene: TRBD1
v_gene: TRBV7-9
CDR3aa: CASSLGTGGAGSEAFF
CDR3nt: TGTGCCAGCAGCTTGGGGACAGGGGGCGCCGGATCTGAAGCTTTCTTT